A selection of T cell receptor beta chains follows, all from one sample in a study of T cells expressing NK-cell markers. No DNA is given; TCRdb re-called the 5' RACE reads and lists each CDR3 protein once. This sample contains some 410,000 distinct CDR3 sequences. The material sequenced was blood T cells: a sorted CD56 or NKG2C T cell subset, CD4+ or CD8+ T cells, or bulk PBMC T cells (not recorded which). Every receptor here comes from a woman aged 18-70 years in good health. CDR3s include the opening cysteine and the closing phenylalanine or tryptophan.

v_call: TRBV27; j_call: TRBJ2-6; cdr3_aa: CASRIGGANVLTF
v_call: TRBV3-1; j_call: TRBJ2-1; cdr3_aa: CASSQETGRGEQFF
v_call: TRBV9; j_call: TRBJ2-1; cdr3_aa: CASSPGGSADNEQFF
v_call: TRBV6-5; j_call: TRBJ1-5; cdr3_aa: CASSYSPQGNQPQHF
v_call: TRBV20-1; j_call: TRBJ2-7; cdr3_aa: CSARAGTSRSYEQYF
v_call: TRBV20-1; j_call: TRBJ2-3; cdr3_aa: CSAGGTSGSADTQYF
v_call: TRBV6-2/TRBV6-3; j_call: TRBJ1-1; cdr3_aa: CASSYGPGQEAFF
v_call: TRBV11-1; j_call: TRBJ1-2; cdr3_aa: CASLEYPQGARRGYGYTF
v_call: TRBV20-1; j_call: TRBJ1-1; cdr3_aa: CSASGHTNTEAFF
v_call: TRBV20-1; j_call: TRBJ1-4; cdr3_aa: CSARSVTTNEKLFF
v_call: TRBV6-5; j_call: TRBJ1-1; cdr3_aa: CASSYSRSRGVRTEAFF
v_call: TRBV4-1; j_call: TRBJ2-5; cdr3_aa: CASSQEGRIETQYF
v_call: TRBV7-8; j_call: TRBJ2-3; cdr3_aa: CASSQATGLGTDTQYF
v_call: TRBV5-1; j_call: TRBJ2-2; cdr3_aa: CASTPQAGAPGELFF
v_call: TRBV12-3/TRBV12-4; j_call: TRBJ1-1; cdr3_aa: CASSTSGTGAMAFF
v_call: TRBV5-4; j_call: TRBJ2-2; cdr3_aa: CASSTRTGYTGELFF
v_call: TRBV11-3; j_call: TRBJ2-1; cdr3_aa: CASSPAGDVDEQFF
v_call: TRBV6-5; j_call: TRBJ1-2; cdr3_aa: CASSYGTGISGSYGYTF
v_call: TRBV11-1; j_call: TRBJ1-2; cdr3_aa: CASSFDGIIGYTF
v_call: TRBV4-3; j_call: TRBJ1-4; cdr3_aa: CASSLEPPGGNEKLFF
v_call: TRBV2; j_call: TRBJ1-3; cdr3_aa: CASSGGLYKISGNTIYF
v_call: TRBV7-8; j_call: TRBJ1-2; cdr3_aa: CASSQDRGGPYGYTF
v_call: TRBV29-1; j_call: TRBJ2-3; cdr3_aa: CSVEWLAYTDTQYF
v_call: TRBV7-9; j_call: TRBJ2-3; cdr3_aa: CASSFGMDRGHF
v_call: TRBV15; j_call: TRBJ2-3; cdr3_aa: CATSRRLGIEDTQYF
v_call: TRBV12-3/TRBV12-4; j_call: TRBJ1-4; cdr3_aa: CASSRDPNRVNEKLFF
v_call: TRBV5-1; j_call: TRBJ1-1; cdr3_aa: CASSLGVRRSEAFF
v_call: TRBV10-3; j_call: TRBJ2-3; cdr3_aa: CAISARDASTDTQYF
v_call: TRBV19; j_call: TRBJ1-1; cdr3_aa: CASSTPRVGVVSTEAFF
v_call: TRBV14; j_call: TRBJ2-5; cdr3_aa: CASSPGGWHGETQYF
v_call: TRBV6-2/TRBV6-3; j_call: TRBJ1-2; cdr3_aa: CASRPGRANYGYTF